These 19 T cell receptor beta chains came from one sample sequenced in a study of blood T cell repertoires in COVID-19. Profiling relied on immunoSEQ multiplex PCR, and the TCRdb table lists in-frame clones only, not all of them. Of more than 140,000 clones listed, 88% are singletons. Sequences were obtained from peripheral blood. Every receptor here comes from a woman aged 60-70 years with acute or convalescent COVID-19.

The genes are TRBV6-5 and TRBJ2-5; 8 positions agree with TRBD1. Looked up from germline, CDR1 is MNHEY and CDR2 is SVGAGI. The CDR3 length is 14 residues. Trimming at V came to 5 bases and at J to 3 bases, leaving 5 bases not matched to a gene. The CDR3 sequence: CASSTTGGKETQYF. CDR3 in DNA: TGTGCCAGCAGTACTACAGGGGGTAAAGAGACCCAGTACTTC.

The J gene is TRBJ1-1, the V gene TRBV2; TRBD1 matches 7 bases. V was clipped by 7 bases and J by 4 bases; unmatched bases: 9. The CDR3 covers 14 residues. Germline V gene lookup returns CDR1 SNHLY and CDR2 FYNNEI. In nucleotides, the CDR3 is TGTGCCAGCACCGCTCGGCAGGGGGGCACTGAAGCTTTCTTT. Its translation: CASTARQGGTEAFF.

The rearrangement links TRBV3-1 (or the pseudogene TRBV3-2) to TRBJ1-1; the match to TRBD1 covers 8 bases. Per germline, CDR1 LGHDT and CDR2 YNNKEL (reference sequence). The J segment lost 1 base and the V segment lost 4 bases, leaving 5 bases of the junction unmatched. The CDR3 totals 15 residues. CDR3 nucleotides: TGTGCCAGCAGCCTTGGACAGGGCCCGAACACTGAAGCTTTCTTT. This codes for CASSLGQGPNTEAFF.

The chain employs TRBV9 and TRBJ2-3, with D maybe TRBD2 (5 bases). V was trimmed by 3 bases and J by 7 bases, leaving 9 bases between them. This CDR3 spans 12 amino acids. Germline CDR1 reads SGDLS; CDR2 reads YYNGEE. The CDR3 spells CASSGRGNTQYF. CDR3 in DNA: TGTGCCAGCAGCGGACGGGGAAATACGCAGTATTTT.

The chain uses TRBV6-2 or TRBV6-3 and TRBJ1-5, with 9 bases identical to TRBD1. CDR1 is MNHEY, CDR2 SVGEGT, per germline. CDR3 length: 15 residues. V gave up 5 bases and J gave up 5 bases; unmatched junction bases: 7. The CDR3 loop reads CASSPGTGLHQPQHF. DNA of the CDR3: TGTGCCAGCAGTCCCGGGACAGGGCTTCATCAGCCCCAGCATTTT.

This chain uses TRBV6-2 or TRBV6-3 with TRBJ2-7, with TRBD2 as a possible D gene (6 bases). This CDR3 is built from 16 residues. Germline CDR1 reads MNHEY; CDR2 reads SVGEGT. V gave up 0 bases and J gave up 3 bases, with 15 bases separating them. Here the CDR3 DNA reads TGTGCCAGCAGTTACTCAGGGCTTCCGGGAGACTACGAGCAGTACTTC. This sequence encodes CASSYSGLPGDYEQYF.

The gene calls are TRBV5-1 and TRBJ2-3; 7 bases map to TRBD1. CDR1 and CDR2 (germline): SGHRS, YFSETQ. Trimming took 4 bases from V and 4 from J; bases not matched to a gene: 0. The CDR3 length is 12 residues. The CDR3 spells CASSQGADTQYF. The CDR3 bases are TGCGCCAGCAGCCAGGGGGCAGATACGCAGTATTTT. Filled out from reference TRBV5-1 and TRBJ2-3, the complete variable domain reads KAGVTQTPRYLIKTRGQQVTLSCSPISGHRSVSWYQQTPGQGLQFLFEYFSETQRNKGNFPGRFSGRQFSNSRSEMNVSTLELGDSALYLCASSQGADTQYFGPGTRLTVL.

V and J are TRBV14 and TRBJ2-1; weak D call: TRBD1 (5 bases). Germline V lookup: CDR1 SGHDN, CDR2 FVKESK. V dropped 0 bases and J dropped 7 bases, with 19 bases sitting between them. The CDR3 has 17 amino acids. CDR3 bases: TGTGCCAGCAGCCAAGATTGGGGCAGGCCTAAGTCAAATGAGCAGTTCTTC. Amino acid sequence: CASSQDWGRPKSNEQFF.

This chain joins TRBV4-3 and TRBJ2-1; 11 bases are a match to TRBD1. Germline CDR1 is LGHNA and CDR2 is YSLEER. The CDR3 has 16 residues. V lost 0 bases and J lost 5; bases outside the gene matches: 3. The CDR3 DNA follows: TGCGCCAGCAGCCAAGATGGGGACAGGGGGAACAATGAGCAGTTCTTC. This gives the protein CASSQDGDRGNNEQFF.

This clone appeared a few times. The sample has other DNA sequences that encode this CDR3 too. The chain joins TRBV9 to TRBJ1-1, with D unresolved. CDR1 SGDLS and CDR2 YYNGEE come from the germline V gene. Trimming left V 3 bases short and J 1 base short, with 13 bases between. This CDR3 has 15 residues. This chain's CDR3 is CASSAERGENTEAFF. CDR3 sequence (DNA): TGTGCCAGCAGCGCCGAGCGGGGTGAGAACACTGAAGCTTTCTTT.

J is TRBJ2-7 and V is TRBV19, with 7 nucleotides matching TRBD1. The V and J ends lost 4 bases and 2 bases, in that order; junction bases with no gene match: 11. Germline V CDR1 and CDR2: LNHDA, SQIVND (reference sequence). This CDR3 is 16 amino acids long. CDR3 region: CASSTGKRTGTYEQYF. The CDR3, as DNA: TGTGCCAGTAGTACCGGGAAGAGGACAGGTACCTACGAGCAGTACTTC.

The chain uses TRBV5-1 and TRBJ1-5; D remains unclear. This CDR3 contains 15 residues. V was clipped by 4 bases and J by 1 base, with 12 bases between them. The V gene's germline CDR1 is SGHRS and CDR2 YFSETQ. The CDR3, as DNA: TGCGCCAGCAGCCTATCCCCCGGGAGCAATCAGCCCCAGCATTTT. It specifies CASSLSPGSNQPQHF.

The rearrangement uses TRBV2 and TRBJ1-2; TRBD1 matches at 9 bases. V lost 4 bases, J lost 4 bases, and 1 base stayed unmatched. This CDR3 is 13 amino acids long. Germline V gene sequence: CDR1 SNHLY, CDR2 FYNNEI. The CDR3 loop reads CASSGDRVYGYTF. As DNA, the CDR3 is TGTGCCAGCAGTGGGGACAGGGTCTATGGCTACACCTTC.

The chain is built from TRBV28 and TRBJ1-1; perhaps TRBD1 as D (6 bases). CDR1 MDHEN and CDR2 SYDVKM come from the germline V gene. This CDR3 contains 14 residues. Trimming took off 5 bases at V and 3 bases at J, with 13 bases between the two ends. DNA of the CDR3: TGTGCCAGCAGTGCCGACAGGATTGACACTGAAGCTTTCTTT. Encoded protein: CASSADRIDTEAFF.

Turning to this clone: One end of the junction is discordant with germline, which a read error may explain. This chain uses TRBV9 with TRBJ2-5, with unresolved D. This CDR3 has 8 amino acids. CDR1 is SGDLS, CDR2 YYNGEE, per germline. CDR3 in amino acids: CANSQVDF. The DNA for the CDR3 is TGTGCCAACTCCCAGGTGGACTTC.

The rearrangement uses TRBV28 and TRBJ1-1; D uncertain. The germline V gene encodes CDR1 MDHEN and CDR2 SYDVKM. V lost 4 bases and J 5 bases, leaving 14 bases between the germline ends. This CDR3 contains 14 residues. In DNA form, the CDR3 reads TGTGCCAGCAGTTCACCGCTTCGAGATACTGAAGCTTTCTTT. Protein: CASSSPLRDTEAFF.

V usage is TRBV6-5 and J usage is TRBJ2-2; possibly TRBD2 for D (5 bases). V was shortened by 4 bases and J by 3 bases, with 15 bases between the two germline ends. Germline CDR1 is MNHEY and CDR2 is SVGAGI. The CDR3 runs 16 residues. The CDR3 sequence is CASSLGIVGDTGELFF. The CDR3 coding sequence is TGTGCCAGCAGTTTGGGGATTGTCGGGGACACCGGGGAGCTGTTTTTT.

The gene calls are TRBV5-1 and TRBJ2-3; D uncertain. The CDR3 is 17 amino acids. Germline-derived CDR1 and CDR2 are SGHRS and YFSETQ. Trimming left V 4 bases short and J 0 bases short, with 18 bases between. The CDR3 DNA sequence: TGCGCCAGCAGCCCCTTCTTGGGCGCTGCTAGCACAGATACGCAGTATTTT. Protein sequence: CASSPFLGAASTDTQYF.

The chain uses TRBV28 and TRBJ2-7; D might be TRBD2 (5 bases). The CDR3 runs 18 residues. CDR1 and CDR2 from the germline V gene are MDHEN and SYDVKM. V was clipped by 4 bases and J by 5 bases, with 27 bases between them. The CDR3 DNA follows: TGTGCCAGCAGTTCCATTTATTTCCAACGGGGTTTACCCCACGAGCAGTACTTC. It specifies CASSSIYFQRGLPHEQYF.